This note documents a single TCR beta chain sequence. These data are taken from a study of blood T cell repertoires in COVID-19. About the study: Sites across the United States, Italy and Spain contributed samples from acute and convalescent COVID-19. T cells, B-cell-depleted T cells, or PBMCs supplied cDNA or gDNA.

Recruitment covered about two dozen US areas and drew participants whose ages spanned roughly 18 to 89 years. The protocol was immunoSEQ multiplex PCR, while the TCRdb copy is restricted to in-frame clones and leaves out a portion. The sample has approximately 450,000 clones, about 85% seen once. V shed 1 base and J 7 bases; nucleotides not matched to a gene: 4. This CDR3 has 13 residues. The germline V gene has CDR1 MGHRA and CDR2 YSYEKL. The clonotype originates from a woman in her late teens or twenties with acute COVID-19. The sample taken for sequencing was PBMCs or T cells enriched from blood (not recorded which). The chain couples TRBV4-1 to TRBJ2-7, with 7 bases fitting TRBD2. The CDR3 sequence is CASSQGVSGEQYF. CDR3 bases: TGCGCCAGCAGCCAAGGGGTTAGCGGGGAGCAGTACTTC.